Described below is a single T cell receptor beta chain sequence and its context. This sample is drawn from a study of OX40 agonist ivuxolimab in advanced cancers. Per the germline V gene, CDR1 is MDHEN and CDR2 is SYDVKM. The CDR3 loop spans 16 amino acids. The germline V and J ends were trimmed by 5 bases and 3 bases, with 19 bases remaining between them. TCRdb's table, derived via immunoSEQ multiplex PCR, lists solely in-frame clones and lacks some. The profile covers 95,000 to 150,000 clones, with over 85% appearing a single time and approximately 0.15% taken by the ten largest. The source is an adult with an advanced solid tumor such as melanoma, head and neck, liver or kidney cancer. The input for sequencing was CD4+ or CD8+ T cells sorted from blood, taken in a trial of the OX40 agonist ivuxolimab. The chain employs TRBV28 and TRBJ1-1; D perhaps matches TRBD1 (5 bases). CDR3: CASSQSLGRVDTEAFF. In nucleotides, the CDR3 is TGTGCCAGCAGTCAGTCGTTGGGCAGGGTGGACACTGAAGCTTTCTTT. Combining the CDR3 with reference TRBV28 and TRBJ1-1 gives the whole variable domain DVKVTQSSRYLVKRTGEKVFLECVQDMDHENMFWYRQDPGLGLRLIYFSYDVKMKEKGDIPEGYSVSREKKERFSLILESASTNQTSMYLCASSQSLGRVDTEAFFGQGTRLTVV.